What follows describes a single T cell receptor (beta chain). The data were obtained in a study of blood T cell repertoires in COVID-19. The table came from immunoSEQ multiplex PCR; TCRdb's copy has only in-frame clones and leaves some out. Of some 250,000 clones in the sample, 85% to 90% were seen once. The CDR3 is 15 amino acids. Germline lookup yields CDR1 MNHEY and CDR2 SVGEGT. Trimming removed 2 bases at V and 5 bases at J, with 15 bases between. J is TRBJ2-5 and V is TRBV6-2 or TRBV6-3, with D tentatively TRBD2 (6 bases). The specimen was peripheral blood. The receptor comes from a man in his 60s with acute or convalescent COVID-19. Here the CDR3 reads CASSYTPTSLETQYF. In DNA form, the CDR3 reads TGTGCCAGCAGTTACACCCCAACTAGCTTGGAGACCCAGTACTTC.